This T cell receptor beta chain was captured in a study of blood T cells in healthy people across ages. Whole-study results and caveats: Observed TCR beta diversity per million T cells went down as age went up. This fall followed a roughly linear course with age. It was not possible, with unsorted PBMCs, to conclusively compare naive and antigen-experienced cells.

A second roughly 6 to 12 cycle PCR used barcoded and J-beta primers. A template-switch adaptor that had 12 random nucleotides put a tag on each cDNA molecule. TCRdb reanalysed the 5' RACE reads using MiXCR and keeps one entry per CDR3 protein. This table holds about 780,000 distinct CDR3 sequences, about half found once. As for this clonotype: Antigen unknown.

The CDR3 length is 13 residues. Germline V CDR1 and CDR2: SEHNR, FQNEAQ (reference sequence). V was trimmed by 5 bases and J by 3 bases, leaving 10 bases between them. This TCR was sampled from a man older than 75 in good health. The sample taken for sequencing was blood. J is TRBJ2-5 and V is TRBV7-9, with a weak D call TRBD1 (6 bases). CDR3 coding DNA: TGTGCCAGCAGCCCCCGACAGGAAGAGACCCAGTACTTC. It codes for CASSPRQEETQYF.